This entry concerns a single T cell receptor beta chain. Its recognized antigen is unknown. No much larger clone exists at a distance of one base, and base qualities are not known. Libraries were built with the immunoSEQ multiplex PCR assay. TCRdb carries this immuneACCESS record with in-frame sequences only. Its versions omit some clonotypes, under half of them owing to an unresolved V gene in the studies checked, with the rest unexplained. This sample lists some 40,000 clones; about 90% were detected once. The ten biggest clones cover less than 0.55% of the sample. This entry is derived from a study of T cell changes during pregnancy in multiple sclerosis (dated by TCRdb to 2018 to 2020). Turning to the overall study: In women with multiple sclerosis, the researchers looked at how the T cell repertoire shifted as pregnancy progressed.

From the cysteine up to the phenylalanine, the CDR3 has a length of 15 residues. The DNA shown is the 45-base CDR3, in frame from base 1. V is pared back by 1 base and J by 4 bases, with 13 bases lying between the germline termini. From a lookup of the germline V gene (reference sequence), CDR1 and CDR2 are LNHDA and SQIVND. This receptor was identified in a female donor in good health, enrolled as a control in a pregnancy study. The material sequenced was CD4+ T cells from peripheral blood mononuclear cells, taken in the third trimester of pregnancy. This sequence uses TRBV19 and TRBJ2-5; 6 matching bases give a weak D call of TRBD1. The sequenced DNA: TGTGCCAGTAGTATAGGGTCAGGGGCCGGAGAGACCCAGTACTTC. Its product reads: CASSIGSGAGETQYF.